Each of the 22 T cell receptor beta chains below was sequenced from the same sample in a study of blood T cell repertoires in COVID-19. Sequenced by immunoSEQ multiplex PCR; TCRdb stores in-frame clones only, minus some. The sample includes about 250,000 clones, approximately 83% of them seen just once. The sequencing sample was made of peripheral blood. The receptors derive from a person aged 70 to 80 with COVID-19, enrolled during active disease.

The V gene is TRBV19, the J gene TRBJ1-5; D is uncertain. Deletions cut 5 bases from V and 7 bases from J, with 12 bases between. This CDR3 is built from 13 residues. The germline V gene encodes CDR1 LNHDA and CDR2 SQIVND (reference sequence). CDR3 bases: TGTGCCAGTAGTCCGCAGGCTGGGCAGCCCCAGCATTTT. It encodes CASSPQAGQPQHF.

This chain links TRBV4-1 with TRBJ1-1; possibly TRBD1 for D (6 bases). Trimming cost V 1 base and J 6 bases, with 15 bases left between them. The CDR3 length is 15 residues. Germline CDR1 and CDR2: MGHRA and YSYEKL. CDR3 DNA sequence: TGCGCCAGCAGCCAAGCTGGGGGCGGGGGGGCTGAAGCTTTCTTT. As protein: CASSQAGGGGAEAFF.

Concerning this clone: Distinct nucleotide sequences in the sample also encode this CDR3. The chain carries TRBV6-5 and TRBJ2-5, with a tentative D call TRBD1 (6 bases). Per the germline V gene, CDR1 is MNHEY and CDR2 is SVGAGI. The ends were cut back, 5 bases at V and 1 base at J, with 8 bases in the middle. The CDR3 contains 13 residues. The CDR3, as DNA: TGTGCCAGCAGTCCGGACAGCCAAGAGACCCAGTACTTC. Translation gives CASSPDSQETQYF.

J is TRBJ1-6 and V is TRBV10-3, with 7 bases lining up with TRBD1. The CDR3 extends over 15 amino acids. Trimming at V came to 3 bases and at J to 7 bases, leaving 6 bases not matched to a gene. Germline V gene lookup returns CDR1 ENHRY and CDR2 SYGVKD. The CDR3 region is CAISEPQGTNSPLHF. The CDR3 nucleotides are TGTGCCATCAGTGAACCACAGGGGACCAATTCACCCCTCCACTTT.

The J gene is TRBJ1-3, the V gene TRBV3-1 (or the pseudogene TRBV3-2); D might be TRBD1 (5 bases). V gave up 6 bases and J gave up 0 bases, with 12 bases separating them. There are 15 residues in the CDR3. CDR1 and CDR2 (germline): LGHDT, YNNKEL (reference sequence). The CDR3 protein is CASSPDSRSGNTIYF. The CDR3 nucleotides are TGTGCCAGCAGTCCCGACAGCCGCTCTGGAAACACCATATATTTT.

DNA for the CDR3: TGTGCCAGTAGTATAGATCTTGTCCCCGGGAGCTATGGCTACACCTTC. Encoded protein: CASSIDLVPGSYGYTF. The chain couples TRBV19 to TRBJ1-2; D is unclear. Trimming left V 0 bases short and J 4 bases short, with 15 bases between. The CDR3 extends over 16 amino acids. Looked up from germline, CDR1 is LNHDA and CDR2 is SQIVND (reference sequence).

The rearrangement links TRBV28 to TRBJ1-4, with 9 bases lining up with TRBD1. Germline CDR1 reads MDHEN; CDR2 reads SYDVKM. The ends lost 2 bases at V and 8 bases at J; junction bases unmatched: 6. This CDR3 comprises 15 residues. The CDR3 spells CASSLEQGAGEKLFF. The CDR3 DNA sequence: TGTGCCAGCAGTTTAGAACAGGGGGCAGGCGAAAAACTGTTTTTT.

V gene TRBV11-2 combines with J gene TRBJ2-1, with a tentative D call TRBD2 (6 bases). Germline-derived CDR1 and CDR2 are SGHAT and FQNNGV. The CDR3 length is 15 residues. The V end lost 6 bases, the J end lost 5 bases, and 17 bases lay between the germline ends. The CDR3 region is CASSKHGGADNEQFF. The DNA for the CDR3 is TGTGCCAGCAGTAAGCACGGCGGGGCCGACAATGAGCAGTTCTTC.

The chain links TRBV30 to TRBJ1-2; TRBD1 matches at 7 bases. The CDR3 runs 13 residues. The V gene's germline CDR1 is GTSNPN and CDR2 SVGIG (reference sequence). The junction had 9 bases not matched to a gene; V was cut back by 7 bases and J by 4 bases. The CDR3 here is CAFPTRDSYGYTF. The CDR3 DNA reads TGTGCCTTCCCGACCCGGGACAGCTATGGCTACACCTTC.

This chain links TRBV9 with TRBJ2-3, with 7 bases fitting TRBD2. The CDR3 is 15 residues long. The trim removed 6 bases at V and 7 bases at J, leaving 14 bases unmatched. Germline V CDR1 and CDR2: SGDLS, YYNGEE. The DNA for the CDR3 is TGTGCCAGCACCGTCAGGGCGGGAGAAGGGAATACGCAGTATTTT. Translation gives CASTVRAGEGNTQYF.

The chain carries TRBV11-1 and TRBJ2-6; D may be TRBD2 (6 bases). This CDR3 spans 19 amino acids. CDR1 is SGHAT, CDR2 FQDESV, per germline (reference sequence). V was trimmed by 0 bases and J by 0 bases, leaving 15 bases between them. The CDR3 loop is CASSLAGGLPDSGANVLTF. DNA of the CDR3: TGTGCCAGCAGCTTAGCCGGGGGACTCCCTGACTCTGGGGCCAACGTCCTGACTTTC.

The chain has TRBV6-5 and TRBJ1-2, with D possibly matching TRBD1 (5 bases). V was clipped by 8 bases and J by 5 bases, with 9 bases between them. The germline CDR1 and CDR2 sequences are MNHEY and SVGAGI. The CDR3 loop spans 11 amino acids. CDR3 loop: CASGARYGYTF. The DNA for the CDR3 is TGTGCCAGCGGGGCAAGGTATGGCTACACCTTC.

This clone was counted once. The rearrangement links TRBV6-5 to TRBJ1-3, with D hard to call. CDR1 and CDR2 from the germline V gene are MNHEY and SVGAGI. This CDR3 is 13 amino acids long. Trimming stripped 6 bases from V and 4 bases from J, with 10 bases between. The CDR3 reads CASSDIPGNTIYF. For the CDR3, the DNA is TGTGCCAGCAGCGACATCCCCGGAAACACCATATATTTT.

This rearrangement joins TRBV7-9 to TRBJ2-5; TRBD2 might be the D (5 bases). CDR1 is SEHNR, CDR2 FQNEAQ, per germline (reference sequence). V lost 2 bases, J lost 5 bases, and 12 bases lay in between. The CDR3 loop spans 14 amino acids. The DNA of the CDR3 is TGTGCCAGCAGCTTACATCAACCGGGGGAGACCCAGTACTTC. This gives the protein CASSLHQPGETQYF.

This clone occurred a few times. The chain combines TRBV27 with TRBJ2-7; D remains unclear. Germline V gives CDR1 MNHEY, CDR2 SMNVEV (reference sequence). The V and J ends lost 4 bases and 5 bases respectively, with 12 bases between them. The CDR3 runs to 13 residues. The CDR3 protein is CASSSYSDHEQYF. The CDR3 region has the DNA TGTGCCAGCAGTTCTTACAGTGACCACGAGCAGTACTTC.

The genes are TRBV10-3 and TRBJ2-1; perhaps TRBD1 as D (6 bases). Between the trimmed V and J ends, which lost 8 bases and 7 bases, there was a span of 15 bases. The germline V gene has CDR1 ENHRY and CDR2 SYGVKD. The CDR3 is made up of 13 amino acids. CDR3 in amino acids: CAIGTGLENEQFF. CDR3 nucleotide sequence: TGTGCCATCGGTACAGGGCTTGAGAATGAGCAGTTCTTC.

The chain is built from TRBV7-8 and TRBJ1-2; no definite D call. V was pared by 8 bases and J by 2 bases, with 21 bases between. The CDR3 runs 16 residues. CDR1 and CDR2 from the germline V gene are SGHVS and FQNEAQ. CDR3 protein: CASGSTRKEKNYGYTF. CDR3 sequence (DNA): TGTGCCAGCGGGTCCACGCGGAAGGAGAAGAACTATGGCTACACCTTC.

This chain joins TRBV7-2 and TRBJ2-3; 11 bases line up with TRBD2. This CDR3 is 19 amino acids long. The germline gives CDR1 SGHTA, CDR2 FQGNSA. After removal of 4 bases from V and 4 bases from J, the junction contained 16 bases not matched to a gene. In nucleotides, the CDR3 is TGTGCCAGCAGCTCCCCCGGGACTAGCGGCAAGAGGAAAGCAGATACGCAGTATTTT. Its protein is CASSSPGTSGKRKADTQYF.

The rearrangement links TRBV6-5 to TRBJ1-5; D call uncertain. CDR3 length: 15 residues. V was shortened by 6 bases and J by 0 bases, with 12 bases between the two germline ends. The germline gives CDR1 MNHEY, CDR2 SVGAGI. CDR3 coding DNA: TGTGCCAGCAGGGCCTCGGAGAATAGCAATCAGCCCCAGCATTTT. Translating it yields CASRASENSNQPQHF.

The chain couples TRBV7-6 to TRBJ2-7; 8 nucleotides line up with TRBD2. V was clipped by 0 bases and J by 6 bases; unmatched bases: 10. This CDR3 is 16 amino acids long. Germline loops: CDR1 SGHVS, CDR2 FNYEAQ. DNA for the CDR3: TGTGCCAGCAGCTTAGCGGGACGGGGGGGCCGAGGCGAGCAGTACTTC. Its protein product is CASSLAGRGGRGEQYF.

The chain has TRBV4-3 and TRBJ1-4, with D possibly matching TRBD1 (6 bases). The CDR3 sequence is 16 residues long. V was clipped by 3 bases and J by 0 bases, with 11 bases between them. Germline CDR1 is LGHNA and CDR2 is YSLEER. This CDR3 is CASSQDSGATNEKLFF. The CDR3 nucleotides read TGCGCCAGCAGCCAGGACTCAGGGGCAACTAATGAAAAACTGTTTTTT.

The rearrangement links TRBV15 to TRBJ2-2; 7 nucleotides align to TRBD1. CDR3 length: 14 residues. Trimming took 4 bases from V and 4 from J; bases not matched to a gene: 3. Germline values: CDR1 LNHNV, CDR2 YYDKDF (reference sequence). The CDR3 loop is CATSKTGSTGELFF. The CDR3 bases are TGTGCCACCAGCAAGACAGGGTCCACCGGGGAGCTGTTTTTT.